This T cell receptor beta chain derives from a study of blood T cells in healthy people across ages. Findings and limits, study-wide: Unsorted PBMCs blocked a conclusive comparison of naive and antigen-experienced cells. In the absence of known donor CMV status, changes in expanded clonotypes were possibly confounded. The percentage of naive T cells correlated strongly with TCR beta diversity.

Primers used in a second PCR of about 7 to 12 cycles were a sample-barcoded 5' primer and a J-beta primer mix. TCRdb analysed the 5' RACE reads with MiXCR anew, one entry per CDR3 protein. The repertoire holds fewer than 2,000,000 distinct CDR3 sequences, with about 39% as singletons. As concerns this clonotype: Its antigen is undetermined.

Trimming removed 4 bases from V and 2 bases from J, with 12 bases in between. The length of the CDR3 is 15 residues. The germline V gene has CDR1 LGHNA and CDR2 YNFKEQ. The sequenced sample was blood. The sequence was collected from a human donor in good health. The gene calls are TRBV4-2 and TRBJ1-3; possibly TRBD1 for D (5 bases). The CDR3 loop is CASSPWGSTGNTIYF. CDR3 coding DNA: TGTGCCAGCAGCCCTTGGGGGAGCACTGGAAACACCATATATTTT.